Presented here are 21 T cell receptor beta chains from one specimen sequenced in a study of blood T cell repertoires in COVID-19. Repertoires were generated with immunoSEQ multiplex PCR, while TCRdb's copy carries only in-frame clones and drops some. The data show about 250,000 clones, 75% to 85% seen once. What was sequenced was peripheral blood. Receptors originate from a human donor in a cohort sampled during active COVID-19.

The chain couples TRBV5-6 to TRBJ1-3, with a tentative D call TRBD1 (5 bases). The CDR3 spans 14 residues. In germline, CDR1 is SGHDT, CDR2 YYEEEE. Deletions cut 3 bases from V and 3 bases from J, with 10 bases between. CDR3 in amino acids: CASSYRTGGNTIYF. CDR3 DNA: TGTGCCAGCAGCTACAGGACGGGTGGAAACACCATATATTTT.

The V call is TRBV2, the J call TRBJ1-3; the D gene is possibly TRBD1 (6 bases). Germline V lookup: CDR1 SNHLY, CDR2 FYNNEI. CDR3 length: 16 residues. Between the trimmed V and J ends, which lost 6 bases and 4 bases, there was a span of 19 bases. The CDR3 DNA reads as TGTGCCAGCAGCCCCAGACTCGGACAGACGGGAAACACCATATATTTT. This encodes CASSPRLGQTGNTIYF.

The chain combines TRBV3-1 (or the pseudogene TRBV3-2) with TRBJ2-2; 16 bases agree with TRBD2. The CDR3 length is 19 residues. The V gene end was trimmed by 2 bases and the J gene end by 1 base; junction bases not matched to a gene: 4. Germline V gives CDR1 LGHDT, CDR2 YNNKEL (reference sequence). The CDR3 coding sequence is TGTGCCAGCAGCCAACCGGGACTAGCGGGAGGGAAGAACACCGGGGAGCTGTTTTTT. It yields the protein CASSQPGLAGGKNTGELFF.

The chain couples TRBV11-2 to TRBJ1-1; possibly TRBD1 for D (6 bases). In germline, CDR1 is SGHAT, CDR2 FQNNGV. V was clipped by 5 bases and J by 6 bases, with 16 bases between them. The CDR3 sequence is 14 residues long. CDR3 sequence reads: CASSPSLQGSEAFF. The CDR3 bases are TGTGCCAGCAGCCCTAGCCTACAGGGTTCTGAAGCTTTCTTT.

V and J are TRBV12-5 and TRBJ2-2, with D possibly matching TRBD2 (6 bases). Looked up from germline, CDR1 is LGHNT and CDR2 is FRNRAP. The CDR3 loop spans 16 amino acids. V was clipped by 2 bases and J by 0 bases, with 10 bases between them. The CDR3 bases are TGTGCTAGTGGTTTGCCGGGAGCCCCGAACACCGGGGAGCTGTTTTTT. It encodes CASGLPGAPNTGELFF.

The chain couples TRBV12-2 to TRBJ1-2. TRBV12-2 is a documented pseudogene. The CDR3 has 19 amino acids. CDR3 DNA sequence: TGTGCAAGTCGCTTTGGCACCGAGGATCAGGGGAGGGGGGTTGATGGCTACACCTTC. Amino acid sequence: CASRFGTEDQGRGVDGYTF.

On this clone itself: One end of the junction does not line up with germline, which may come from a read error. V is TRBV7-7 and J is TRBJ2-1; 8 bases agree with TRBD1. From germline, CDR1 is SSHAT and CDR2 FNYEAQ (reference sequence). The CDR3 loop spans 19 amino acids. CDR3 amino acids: CASSLAEYRPGGARNEQFF. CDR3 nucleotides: TGTGCTAGCAGCTTAGCGGAATACCGCCCAGGGGGCGCTCGGAATGAGCAGTTCTTC.

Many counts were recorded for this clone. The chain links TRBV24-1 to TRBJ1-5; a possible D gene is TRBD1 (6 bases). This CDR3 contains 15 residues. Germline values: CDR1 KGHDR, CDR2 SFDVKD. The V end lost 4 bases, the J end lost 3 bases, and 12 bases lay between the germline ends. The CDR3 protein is CATSDRGTPNQPQHF. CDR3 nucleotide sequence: TGTGCCACCAGTGACCGTGGGACACCCAATCAGCCCCAGCATTTT.

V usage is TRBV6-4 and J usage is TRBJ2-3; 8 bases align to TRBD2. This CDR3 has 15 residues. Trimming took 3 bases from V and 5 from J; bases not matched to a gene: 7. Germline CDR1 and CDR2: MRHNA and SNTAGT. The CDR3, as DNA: TGTGCCAGCAGTGAACAGCGGGGGCAAGGAGATACGCAGTATTTT. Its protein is CASSEQRGQGDTQYF.

CDR3 loop: CASSPGGGSGYTF. The CDR3 nucleotides read TGTGCCAGCTCACCAGGAGGGGGCAGCGGCTACACCTTC. The genes are TRBV18 and TRBJ1-2, with 7 positions matching TRBD1. V shed 2 bases and J 8 bases; nucleotides not matched to a gene: 5. The CDR3 has 13 amino acids. Looked up from germline, CDR1 is KGHSH and CDR2 is LQKENI.

CDR3 sequence: CASSVTGQGNTIYF. As DNA, the CDR3 is TGTGCCAGCAGCGTTACAGGACAAGGAAACACCATATATTTT. The chain joins TRBV9 to TRBJ1-3; TRBD1 is a possible D gene (5 bases). V shed 2 bases and J shed 4 bases, with 10 bases lying between them. There are 14 residues in the CDR3. In germline, CDR1 is SGDLS, CDR2 YYNGEE. Complete variable domain (other parts from reference TRBV9 and TRBJ1-3): DSGVTQTPKHLITATGQRVTLRCSPRSGDLSVYWYQQSLDQGLQFLIQYYNGEERAKGNILERFSAQQFPDLHSELNLSSLELGDSALYFCASSVTGQGNTIYFGEGSWLTVV.

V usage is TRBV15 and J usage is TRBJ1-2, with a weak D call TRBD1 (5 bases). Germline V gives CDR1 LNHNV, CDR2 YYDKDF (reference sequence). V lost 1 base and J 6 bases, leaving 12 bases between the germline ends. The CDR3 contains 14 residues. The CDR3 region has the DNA TGTGCCACCAGCAGAGCCAAGGGGCGCGATGGCTACACCTTC. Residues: CATSRAKGRDGYTF. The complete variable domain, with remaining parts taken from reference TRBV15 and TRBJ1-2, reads DAMVIQNPRYQVTQFGKPVTLSCSQTLNHNVMYWYQQKSSQAPKLLFHYYDKDFNNEADTPDNFQSRRPNTSFCFLDIRSPGLGDTAMYLCATSRAKGRDGYTFGSGTRLTVV.

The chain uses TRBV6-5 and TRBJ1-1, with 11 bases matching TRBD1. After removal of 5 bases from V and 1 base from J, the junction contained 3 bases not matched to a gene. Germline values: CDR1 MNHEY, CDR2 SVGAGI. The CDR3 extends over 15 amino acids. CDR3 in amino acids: CASSPGTGGNTEAFF. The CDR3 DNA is TGTGCCAGCAGTCCGGGGACAGGGGGGAACACTGAAGCTTTCTTT.

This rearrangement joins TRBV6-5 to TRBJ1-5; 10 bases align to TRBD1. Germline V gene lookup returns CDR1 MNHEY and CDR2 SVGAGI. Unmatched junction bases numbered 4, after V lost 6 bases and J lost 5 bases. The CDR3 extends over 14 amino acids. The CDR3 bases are TGTGCCAGCAGCACGACAGGGGGCGATCAGCCCCAGCATTTT. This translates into CASSTTGGDQPQHF.

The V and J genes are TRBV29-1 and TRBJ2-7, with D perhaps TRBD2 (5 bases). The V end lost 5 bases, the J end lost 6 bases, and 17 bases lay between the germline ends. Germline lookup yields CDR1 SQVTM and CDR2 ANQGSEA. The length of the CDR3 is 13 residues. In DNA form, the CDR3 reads TGCAGCGTTATTCGCTCTGGGAGAGTCGAGCAGTACTTC. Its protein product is CSVIRSGRVEQYF.

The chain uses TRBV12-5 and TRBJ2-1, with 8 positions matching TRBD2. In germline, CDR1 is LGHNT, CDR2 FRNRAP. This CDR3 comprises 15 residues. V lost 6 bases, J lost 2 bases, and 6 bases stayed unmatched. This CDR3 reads CASGGSGGAYNEQFF. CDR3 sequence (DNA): TGTGCTAGTGGGGGGAGCGGGGGAGCCTACAATGAGCAGTTCTTC.

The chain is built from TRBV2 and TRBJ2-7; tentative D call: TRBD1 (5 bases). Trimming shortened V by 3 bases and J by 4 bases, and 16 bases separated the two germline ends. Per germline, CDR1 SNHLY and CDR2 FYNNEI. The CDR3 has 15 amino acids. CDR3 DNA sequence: TGTGCCAGCAGTGAGAGACAGATCTTAGGATACGAGCAGTACTTC. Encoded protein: CASSERQILGYEQYF.

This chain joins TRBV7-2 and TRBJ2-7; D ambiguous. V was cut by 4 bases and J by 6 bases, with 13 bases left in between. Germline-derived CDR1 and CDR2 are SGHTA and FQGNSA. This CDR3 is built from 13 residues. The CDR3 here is CASSSGGHGEQYF. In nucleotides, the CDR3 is TGTGCCAGCAGCTCGGGTGGTCATGGCGAGCAGTACTTC. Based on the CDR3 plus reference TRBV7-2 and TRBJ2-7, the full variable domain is GAGVSQSPSNKVTEKGKDVELRCDPISGHTALYWYRQSLGQGLEFLIYFQGNSAPDKSGLPSDRFSAERTGGSVSTLTIQRTQQEDSAVYLCASSSGGHGEQYFGPGTRLTVT.

CDR3 nucleotides: TGTGCCAGCTCACCACAGAGGGAGCGGCCCACAGATACGCAGTATTTT. Its protein is CASSPQRERPTDTQYF. The chain combines TRBV18 with TRBJ2-3, with D possibly matching TRBD2 (5 bases). The CDR3 extends over 16 amino acids. The germline V gene has CDR1 KGHSH and CDR2 LQKENI. V lost 1 base and J lost 2, with 13 bases in between.

The CDR3 bases are TGTGCCAGCAGTCCTAGGGGCTCGAACTATGGCTACACCTTC. It translates to CASSPRGSNYGYTF. The chain recombines TRBV6-5 with TRBJ1-2; maybe TRBD1 (5 bases). The CDR3 loop spans 14 amino acids. CDR1 is MNHEY and CDR2 is SVGAGI in the germline V gene. The V end was cut by 5 bases, the J end by 2 bases, with 12 bases between.

This CDR3 reads CASSLRQGREKLFF. CDR3 DNA sequence: TGTGCCAGCAGTTTAAGACAGGGACGGGAAAAACTGTTTTTT. The chain recombines TRBV28 with TRBJ1-4, with 7 nucleotides matching TRBD1. V lost 2 bases, J lost 8 bases, and 5 bases stayed unmatched. This CDR3 has 14 amino acids. The germline V gene has CDR1 MDHEN and CDR2 SYDVKM.